The 6 T cell receptor beta chains below come from one sample, sequenced in a study of blood T cell repertoires in COVID-19. Libraries were prepared by immunoSEQ multiplex PCR; TCRdb keeps only in-frame clonotypes and omits some of them. The table records about 260,000 clones, about 87% of them present only once. Sequenced material: peripheral blood. Receptor source: a man between 60 and 75 years old who had recovered from COVID-19.

The J gene is TRBJ2-7, the V gene TRBV6-5; the match to TRBD2 covers 9 bases. Unmatched junction bases numbered 6, after V lost 6 bases and J lost 0 bases. The length of the CDR3 is 15 residues. Germline values: CDR1 MNHEY, CDR2 SVGAGI. CDR3 sequence (DNA): TGTGCCAGCAGCTTAGCGGGGGCCCTCTCCTACGAGCAGTACTTC. Translation gives CASSLAGALSYEQYF.

The chain couples TRBV5-4 to TRBJ2-7; 7 nucleotides agree with TRBD1. The CDR3 consists of 14 residues. The germline CDR1 and CDR2 sequences are SGHNT and YYREEE (reference sequence). V lost 7 bases, J lost 5 bases, and 12 bases stayed unmatched. CDR3 in amino acids: CASRLDREGDEQYF. The CDR3 DNA reads TGTGCCAGCCGACTCGACAGGGAAGGGGACGAGCAGTACTTC.

The chain employs TRBV9 and TRBJ2-5; D is perhaps TRBD1 (6 bases). This CDR3 region has 14 residues. Germline values: CDR1 SGDLS, CDR2 YYNGEE. V was shortened by 4 bases and J by 5 bases, with 15 bases between the two germline ends. In DNA, the CDR3 is TGTGCCAGCAGCCCCCCCACAGGGTTGGAGACCCAGTACTTC. Amino acids: CASSPPTGLETQYF. The full variable domain, in which reference TRBV9 and TRBJ2-5 provide the parts outside the CDR3, is DSGVTQTPKHLITATGQRVTLRCSPRSGDLSVYWYQQSLDQGLQFLIQYYNGEERAKGNILERFSAQQFPDLHSELNLSSLELGDSALYFCASSPPTGLETQYFGPGTRLLVL.

The rearrangement links TRBV19 to TRBJ2-5; 10 bases are shared with TRBD2. Germline V gene lookup returns CDR1 LNHDA and CDR2 SQIVND (reference sequence). J gave up 6 bases and V 11 bases, and 12 bases lay outside the gene matches. The CDR3 covers 14 residues. The CDR3 spells CAHIPGTSVKTQYF. CDR3 DNA sequence: TGTGCCCACATACCCGGGACTAGCGTAAAGACCCAGTACTTC.

The CDR3 bases are TGTGCCAGCAGTCACCTCACTAGAAATGAGCAGTTCTTC. It codes for CASSHLTRNEQFF. J is TRBJ2-1 and V is TRBV6-6, with D perhaps TRBD2 (5 bases). Trimming left V 5 bases short and J 7 bases short, with 12 bases between. Germline assignment: CDR1 MNHNY and CDR2 SVGAGI (reference sequence). The CDR3 loop spans 13 amino acids.

The chain couples TRBV6-2 or TRBV6-3 to TRBJ1-5; D is uncertain. V dropped 0 bases and J dropped 3 bases, with 6 bases sitting between them. Germline loops: CDR1 MNHEY, CDR2 SVGEGT. The CDR3 is 14 residues long. The chain's CDR3 is CASSYSASNQPQHF. CDR3 DNA sequence: TGTGCCAGCAGTTACTCGGCCTCCAATCAGCCCCAGCATTTT.